This TCR beta chain was observed in a study of Graves' ophthalmopathy and Graves' hyperthyroidism. Researchers took RNA transcripts and amplified TCR beta CDR3 regions from them. Scientists carried out first-round RT-PCR using HTBI primers and then a second-round multiplex PCR. Each CDR3 protein gets one entry after TCRdb re-called the multiplex PCR reads with MiXCR. This table has 150,000 to 200,000 distinct CDR3 sequences, approximately 40% appearing once. This CDR3 has 14 residues. V was cut by 4 bases and J by 1 base, with 13 bases left in between. Germline V CDR1 and CDR2: GTSNPN, SVGIG (reference sequence). There are many counts of this clonotype.

The V gene is TRBV30, the J gene TRBJ1-1, with D possibly matching TRBD1 (6 bases). The receptor comes from a man in his thirties or forties with Graves' ophthalmopathy. Sequencing was done on a sample of peripheral blood. The CDR3 DNA reads TGTGCCTGGAACCGGGACAACAAGAACACTGAAGCTTTCTTT. Protein sequence: CAWNRDNKNTEAFF.